Listed below are T cell receptor beta chains from one sample, sequenced in a study of blood T cell repertoires in COVID-19. TCRdb's copy holds only in-frame clones and misses some; the assay was immunoSEQ multiplex PCR. The data hold 95,000 to 100,000 clones, with approximately 92% observed a single time. The sequencing sample was made of peripheral blood. Receptor source: a man aged 45-65 years with active COVID-19. Each CDR3 is given with its conserved first and last residue. The order of the fields is J gene, D gene, V gene, clone size, CDR3 protein, CDR3 DNA. A D gene is named only where the DNA matches it firmly. Expanded clones are given a class, and other clones once, few, many or no size at all.

TRBJ2-7 | TRBD1 | TRBV5-6 | . | CASSPRGQGTYEQYF | TGTGCCAGCAGCCCCCGGGGACAGGGTACCTACGAGCAGTACTTC
TRBJ1-1 | . | TRBV5-4 | once | CASSPQVANTEAFF | TGTGCCAGCAGCCCCCAGGTGGCGAACACTGAAGCTTTCTTT
TRBJ1-2 | . | TRBV27 | . | CASSLTGPPYGYTF | TGTGCCAGCAGTTTGACAGGACCCCCATATGGCTACACCTTC
TRBJ2-2 | . | TRBV7-8 | once | CASSLGSGGSNTGELFF | TGTGCCAGCAGCTTAGGTAGTGGCGGTTCGAACACCGGGGAGCTGTTTTTT
TRBJ2-7 | TRBD1 | TRBV7-2 | . | CASSPMGQVYEQYF | TGTGCCAGCAGCCCGATGGGACAGGTCTACGAGCAGTACTTC
TRBJ2-3 | TRBD2 | TRBV7-9 | once | CASSLRGLAGGNTDTQYF | TGTGCCAGCAGCTTGAGGGGACTAGCGGGAGGGAACACAGATACGCAGTATTTT
TRBJ2-7 | . | TRBV5-1 | . | CASSQGLVVYEQYF | TGCGCCAGCAGCCAGGGTCTCGTGGTCTACGAGCAGTACTTC
TRBJ2-3 | TRBD1 | TRBV4-2 | . | CASSLSWDSPDTQYF | TGTGCCAGCAGCCTCTCGTGGGACAGCCCCGATACGCAGTATTTT
TRBJ1-1 | . | TRBV28 | . | CASRQSRVGNTEAFF | TGTGCCAGCAGGCAAAGCAGGGTTGGGAACACTGAAGCTTTCTTT
TRBJ1-1 | . | TRBV7-3 | . | CASSPYLRVEAFF | TGTGCCAGCAGCCCGTACCTCAGGGTTGAAGCTTTCTTT
TRBJ2-5 | TRBD1 | TRBV14 | . | CASSRTGLRAQYF | TGTGCCAGCAGCCGGACAGGGCTCAGGGCCCAGTACTTC
TRBJ2-7 | . | TRBV25-1 | . | CASSEYGAGFDEQYF | TGTGCCAGCAGTGAATACGGGGCGGGGTTTGACGAGCAGTACTTC
TRBJ2-3 | . | TRBV7-3 | . | CASSFGAGSTDTQYF | TGTGCCAGCAGCTTTGGGGCGGGATCCACAGATACGCAGTATTTT
TRBJ2-3 | . | TRBV27 | . | CASGEAGTDTQYF | TGTGCCAGCGGAGAAGCGGGCACAGATACGCAGTATTTT
TRBJ1-1 | TRBD1 | TRBV5-8 | . | CASSPVMDLLGQGGTEAFF | TGTGCCAGCAGCCCGGTTATGGACCTTCTTGGACAGGGGGGCACTGAAGCTTTCTTT
TRBJ1-6 | . | TRBV11-2 | . | CASSLQGSPLHF | TGTGCCAGCAGCTTACAGGGTTCACCCCTCCACTTT
TRBJ2-1 | TRBD2 | TRBV9 | . | CASSVAALAGGNEQFF | TGTGCCAGCAGCGTAGCAGCGCTAGCGGGAGGTAATGAGCAGTTCTTC
TRBJ2-5 | . | TRBV23-1 | . | CASSQQGIRDQETQYF | TGCGCCAGCAGTCAACAGGGAATAAGGGACCAAGAGACCCAGTACTTC
TRBJ2-1 | TRBD1 | TRBV27 | . | CASSSRDSYNEQFF | TGTGCCAGCAGTTCCCGGGACAGTTACAATGAGCAGTTCTTC
TRBJ1-2 | TRBD1 | TRBV30 | . | CAWSARQGFGYTF | TGTGCCTGGAGTGCCCGACAGGGTTTTGGCTACACCTTC